The rows below give T cell receptor beta chains drawn from one sample of a study of control samples from healthy donors and cancer patients. This table comes from immunoSEQ multiplex PCR, and its TCRdb copy is limited to in-frame clones, with some not included. This repertoire shows 130,000 to 150,000 clones, around 94% found once; its top ten account for 14%. Sequences were obtained from PBMCs. These receptor sequences come from a man aged 55 to 69 with colorectal cancer. Each CDR3 is given with its conserved first and last residue. Fields, in order: V gene, D gene, clone size, J gene, CDR3 DNA, CDR3 protein. The D gene is left open where the match is weak. Where a row states a size, it is once, few, many or the class of an expanded clone; other rows omit it.

>TRBV5-1|-|-|TRBJ2-1
TGCGCCAGCAGCCCTCAAACTAGTGGTTATGAGCAGTTCTTC
CASSPQTSGYEQFF
>TRBV19|TRBD1|-|TRBJ1-2
TGTGCCAGTAGTGCTGGACAGGGTTACTATGGCTACACCTTC
CASSAGQGYYGYTF
>TRBV12-3/TRBV12-4|-|-|TRBJ2-2
TGTGCCAGCCTCCGGGGCGGGGAGCTGTTTTTT
CASLRGGELFF
>TRBV10-3|TRBD1|-|TRBJ1-2
TGTGCCATCAGTGTGGACAGGGGGTCCTATGGCTACACCTTC
CAISVDRGSYGYTF
>TRBV29-1|-|once|TRBJ1-2
TGCAGCGTTGCCAAGGGCTCTAACTATGGCTACACCTTC
CSVAKGSNYGYTF
>TRBV29-1|TRBD1|-|TRBJ2-7
TGCAGCGTTGAGCTGGGGGTCAGGGGGTACGAGCAGTACTTC
CSVELGVRGYEQYF
>TRBV6-5|-|-|TRBJ2-7
TGTGCCAGCAGTTACTCGGCGGGTGCTCCCTACGAGCAGTACTTC
CASSYSAGAPYEQYF
>TRBV14|TRBD2|-|TRBJ2-3
TGTGCCAGCAGCCGTACCTTGGCGGGGGGTATGGATACGCAGTATTTT
CASSRTLAGGMDTQYF
>TRBV29-1|-|once|TRBJ2-7
TGCAGCGTTTACAGGTCAGGGAGCTACGAGCAGTACTTC
CSVYRSGSYEQYF
>TRBV2|-|-|TRBJ1-2
TGTGCCAGCAGGGCCCGGGACAATCCTTCCTATGGCTACACCTTC
CASRARDNPSYGYTF
>TRBV24-1|TRBD1|-|TRBJ2-3
TGTGCCACCAGTGATTATCGGGACAGGCACGATACGCAGTATTTT
CATSDYRDRHDTQYF
>TRBV27|-|-|TRBJ1-6
TGTGCCAGCGGAGTGGGAAGTCATTCACCCCTCCACTTT
CASGVGSHSPLHF
>TRBV6-1|-|-|TRBJ1-3
TGTGCCAGCAGTGAAAGGCCCGCAGGGCCTGGAAACACCATATATTTT
CASSERPAGPGNTIYF
>TRBV27|-|-|TRBJ2-7
TGTGCCAGCAGCCTTAAACAGGGTGGGTCCTACGAGCAGTACTTC
CASSLKQGGSYEQYF
>TRBV9|-|-|TRBJ2-3
TGTGCCAGCAGTATTAGCACAGATACGCAGTATTTT
CASSISTDTQYF
>TRBV5-1|-|once|TRBJ2-3
TGCGCCAGCAGCTTGGTTGAAGATACGCAGTATTTT
CASSLVEDTQYF
>TRBV28|-|-|TRBJ2-7
TGTGCCAGCAGTTCTGGGGGCCGATCCTTCGAGCAGTACTTC
CASSSGGRSFEQYF
>TRBV10-3|TRBD2|-|TRBJ2-2
TGTGCCATCACTAATAGCGGGGGGGCCACCGGGGAGCTGTTTTTT
CAITNSGGATGELFF
>TRBV5-1|TRBD1|-|TRBJ2-4
TGCGCCAGCAGCCTCAGATCCTTCCCGACAGGGGGCTCGGAGGGGGTGAAAAACATTCAGTACTTC
CASSLRSFPTGGSEGVKNIQYF
>TRBV6-5|-|-|TRBJ2-1
TGTGCCGTACAGGGTCGGGGATCCTACAATGAGCAGTTCTTC
CAVQGRGSYNEQFF
>TRBV28|-|once|TRBJ1-5
TGTGCCAGCAGTTTGGTACAGGGATCATATAGCAATCAGCCCCAGCATTTT
CASSLVQGSYSNQPQHF
>TRBV4-1|TRBD1|once|TRBJ1-3
TGCGCCAGCAGCCAAGAGATGGCGGGACAGGGCTTAAACACCATATATTTT
CASSQEMAGQGLNTIYF
>TRBV25-1|-|-|TRBJ1-1
TGTGCCAGCAGTGGACCCCTCACTGAAGCTTTCTTT
CASSGPLTEAFF
>TRBV5-1|-|once|TRBJ1-1
TGCGCCAGCAGCTTCACCCCTACATTGAACACTGAAGCTTTCTTT
CASSFTPTLNTEAFF
>TRBV6-5|TRBD1|-|TRBJ2-7
TGTGCCAGCAGTCCCGACAGGGGGCTATACGAGCAGTACTTC
CASSPDRGLYEQYF
>TRBV7-8|-|-|TRBJ2-7
TGTGCCAGCAGCCCCTCCCTGCTACTGTCCGGGACGTTCTACGAGCAGTACTTC
CASSPSLLLSGTFYEQYF
>TRBV4-1|-|-|TRBJ1-1
TGCGCCAGCAGCCACCTTGAAGCTTTCTTT
CASSHLEAFF
>TRBV6-5|TRBD1|-|TRBJ1-5
TGTGCCAGCAGTAAACAGGGGGCTAGCAATCAGCCCCAGCATTTT
CASSKQGASNQPQHF
>TRBV5-4|-|-|TRBJ2-7
TGTGCCAGCAGCTTGGGTAGGGAAGTGTCCTACGAGCAGTACTTC
CASSLGREVSYEQYF
>TRBV9|-|-|TRBJ1-1
TGTGCCAGCAGCCTTACAAAGGGCACTGAAGCTTTCTTT
CASSLTKGTEAFF